The clone carrying this T cell receptor (beta chain) was seen at least ten times. Its antigen is unidentified. V shed 2 bases and J 0 bases; nucleotides not matched to a gene: 3. The length of the CDR3 is 15 residues. The V gene's germline CDR1 is MNHEY and CDR2 SVGAGI. TCRdb keeps only in-frame clones here, not all; method: immunoSEQ multiplex PCR. The table lists under 250,000 clones, 80% to 90% of them singletons. This entry is derived from a study of cytomegalovirus exposure and HLA in healthy donors. Study conclusions and caveats: First-cohort TCR clusters were later found to tend to co-occur in the roughly 110 validation repertoires.

Sequencing input: PBMCs. The rearrangement uses TRBV6-5 and TRBJ2-7; TRBD2 matches at 8 bases. This sequence originates from a woman between 18 and 29 years old in good health and CMV-seropositive. The CDR3: CASSYPGGSSYEQYF. The CDR3 DNA reads as TGTGCCAGCAGTTACCCGGGAGGGAGCTCCTACGAGCAGTACTTC.